This T cell receptor beta chain derives from a study of OX40 agonist ivuxolimab in advanced cancers. Looking at the study overall: Cohort: about 80% men, mean age approximately 60, aged about 20 to 85.

This clone was detected only a few times. Its cognate antigen is unknown. Assay: immunoSEQ multiplex PCR; the TCRdb copy retains only in-frame clones and omits some. Of 85,000 to 100,000 clones listed, 80% to 90% are singletons. Study findings and constraints: Patients with a partial response at 0.1-3.0 mg/kg had among the lowest clonal expansion.

The sequencing used CD4+ or CD8+ T cells sorted from blood, collected in a trial of the OX40 agonist ivuxolimab. The clonotype was recovered from an adult with an advanced solid tumor such as melanoma, head and neck, liver or kidney cancer.

The CDR3 protein is CASSLGRTGVLAKNIQYF. The DNA of the CDR3 is TGCGCCAGCAGCTTGGGCCGGACAGGAGTCTTAGCCAAAAACATTCAGTACTTC. The V and J genes are TRBV5-1 and TRBJ2-4; 7 bases fit TRBD1. Germline V gives CDR1 SGHRS, CDR2 YFSETQ. The ends lost 0 bases at V and 0 bases at J; junction bases unmatched: 9. CDR3 length: 18 amino acids.